Sequencing of this TCR beta chain was carried out in a study of shared clonotypes between healthy human individuals. Remarks on this clone: Other nucleotide sequences from this sample produce the same CDR3.

Trimming at V came to 4 bases and at J to 5 bases, leaving 8 bases not matched to a gene. This CDR3 is built from 15 residues. Per germline, CDR1 MGHRA and CDR2 YSYEKL. Sequenced by immunoSEQ multiplex PCR; TCRdb stores in-frame clones only, minus some. Of about 2.1 million clones listed, 80% to 95% are singletons. CD45RO-negative CD8 cells positively selected for CCR7 made up the naive population, which excluded terminally differentiated effector memory CD45RA+ cells. The receptor comes from a man aged 18 to 30 in good health. Some clones in this sample may be carry-over from other donors' samples. The chain joins TRBV4-1 to TRBJ1-1, with 9 nucleotides matching TRBD1. The sample comprised naive CD8+ T cells from PBMCs. The DNA of the CDR3 is TGCGCCAGCAGCCTAACACAGGGGGCGGGAACTGAAGCTTTCTTT. This sequence encodes CASSLTQGAGTEAFF.